Listed here are 11 T cell receptor beta chains from one sample, sequenced in a study of cytomegalovirus exposure and HLA in healthy donors. PCR primers comprised 60 Vbeta and 13 Jbeta primers. The assay was immunoSEQ multiplex PCR, and TCRdb's table has in-frame clones only and misses some. The sample carries tens of thousands of clones, roughly four fifths recorded once. The sample was PBMCs. These receptor sequences come from a man aged 50 or older in good health and CMV-seronegative.

V is TRBV18 and J is TRBJ2-1, with D maybe TRBD1 (5 bases). With 2 bases removed from V and 7 bases from J, the gap between germline ends came to 18 bases. The CDR3 contains 16 residues. In germline, CDR1 is KGHSH, CDR2 LQKENI. CDR3 sequence reads: CASSPGRAHPRNEQFF. The CDR3 DNA is TGTGCCAGCTCACCAGGCAGGGCCCATCCAAGGAATGAGCAGTTCTTC.

The V gene is TRBV7-3, the J gene TRBJ1-1; D possibly corresponds to TRBD1 (6 bases). CDR1 SGHTA and CDR2 FQGTGA come from the germline V gene. Trimming shortened V by 5 bases and J by 1 base, and 11 bases separated the two germline ends. The CDR3 spans 14 residues. CDR3 sequence (DNA): TGTGCCAGCAGCCCAGGGGCAAGGAACACTGAAGCTTTCTTT. It codes for CASSPGARNTEAFF.

The chain is built from TRBV13 and TRBJ2-7; D tentatively fits TRBD1 or TRBD2 (9 bases each). CDR1 is PRHDT, CDR2 FYEKMQ, per germline (reference sequence). V lost 3 bases and J 0 bases, leaving 36 bases between the germline ends. The CDR3 is 23 residues long. CDR3 in DNA: TGTGCCAGCAGCTTCAACCCCGGGACAGGGACGGGCGGGAGGGAAACAAGCTCCTACGAGCAGTACTTC. Translation: CASSFNPGTGTGGRETSSYEQYF. The whole variable domain, remainder taken from reference TRBV13 and TRBJ2-7, is AAGVIQSPRHLIKEKRETATLKCYPIPRHDTVYWYQQGPGQDPQFLISFYEKMQSDKGSIPDRFSAQQFSDYHSELNMSSLELGDSALYFCASSFNPGTGTGGRETSSYEQYFGPGTRLTVT.

There are a few counts of this clone. This chain joins TRBV6-5 and TRBJ1-1; D is uncertain. The CDR3 is made up of 14 amino acids. V was clipped by 6 bases and J by 5 bases, with 16 bases between them. Germline lookup yields CDR1 MNHEY and CDR2 SVGAGI. CDR3 bases: TGTGCCAGCAGGTCGGCCGGAGGAGGGACTGAAGCTTTCTTT. The encoded protein is CASRSAGGGTEAFF.

This clone has more than one count but fewer than ten. The rearrangement uses TRBV10-3 and TRBJ2-3; TRBD1 might be the D (5 bases). The germline gives CDR1 ENHRY, CDR2 SYGVKD. The CDR3 loop spans 14 amino acids. With 11 bases removed from V and 2 bases from J, the gap between germline ends came to 17 bases. The CDR3 DNA sequence: TGTGCCCTCGCGGCGGACACGTACACAGATACGCAGTATTTT. This translates into CALAADTYTDTQYF.

The CDR3 coding sequence is TGTGCCAGCAGCCCGGACATCTCGAACACCGGGGAGCTGTTTTTT. This encodes CASSPDISNTGELFF. J is TRBJ2-2 and V is TRBV11-1, with D possibly being TRBD1 (5 bases). The ends were cut back, 5 bases at V and 0 bases at J, with 10 bases in the middle. From germline, CDR1 is SGHAT and CDR2 FQDESV (reference sequence). The CDR3 has 15 residues.

The chain links TRBV7-3 to TRBJ2-2, with TRBD2 matching over 12 bases. The CDR3 spans 18 residues. Germline V gene lookup returns CDR1 SGHTA and CDR2 FQGTGA. V dropped 1 base and J dropped 3; count of bases not matched to a gene: 6. The CDR3 sequence: CASSLIPSGRGDTGELFF. Written as DNA, the CDR3 is TGTGCCAGCAGCTTAATTCCTAGCGGGAGGGGAGACACCGGGGAGCTGTTTTTT.

The genes are TRBV5-4 and TRBJ2-1, with TRBD2 identical over 11 bases. CDR1 SGHNT and CDR2 YYREEE come from the germline V gene (reference sequence). V lost 0 bases to trimming and J lost 3 bases; unmatched junction nucleotides: 2. The CDR3 length is 16 residues. The CDR3 loop is CASSLATSGVYNEQFF. The CDR3 nucleotides are TGTGCCAGCAGCTTGGCGACTAGCGGGGTCTACAATGAGCAGTTCTTC. Drawing the rest from reference TRBV5-4 and TRBJ2-1, the complete variable domain is ETGVTQSPTHLIKTRGQQVTLRCSSQSGHNTVSWYQQALGQGPQFIFQYYREEENGRGNFPPRFSGLQFPNYSSELNVNALELDDSALYLCASSLATSGVYNEQFFGPGTRLTVL.

V is TRBV7-9 and J is TRBJ2-7, with 7 nucleotides matching TRBD1. Germline CDR1 reads SEHNR; CDR2 reads FQNEAQ (reference sequence). The trim removed 1 base at V and 3 bases at J, leaving 12 bases unmatched. CDR3 length: 17 amino acids. Here the CDR3 DNA reads TGTGCCAGCAGCTTAGGGAGAATAGGGGACAGCTACTACGAGCAGTACTTC. Translation gives CASSLGRIGDSYYEQYF. The full variable domain, its missing parts supplied by reference TRBV7-9 and TRBJ2-7, is DTGVSQNPRHKITKRGQNVTFRCDPISEHNRLYWYRQTLGQGPEFLTYFQNEAQLEKSRLLSDRFSAERPKGSFSTLEIQRTEQGDSAMYLCASSLGRIGDSYYEQYFGPGTRLTVT.

This clone showed up many times. This chain joins TRBV6-5 and TRBJ1-1; 9 nucleotides match TRBD1. CDR3 size: 13 residues. From germline, CDR1 is MNHEY and CDR2 SVGAGI. The V and J ends lost 2 bases and 9 bases, in that order; junction bases with no gene match: 4. CDR3 sequence reads: CASSYIDRGKAFF. CDR3 bases: TGTGCCAGCAGTTACATTGACAGGGGGAAAGCTTTCTTT.

V gene TRBV11-3 combines with J gene TRBJ2-5, with D possibly TRBD1 on 6 matching bases. The CDR3 sequence is 13 residues long. CDR1 SGHNT and CDR2 YENEEA come from the germline V gene. V was pared by 2 bases and J by 4 bases, with 8 bases between. CDR3 DNA sequence: TGTGCCAGCAGCTTAACAGGGTCAGAGACCCAGTACTTC. The encoded protein is CASSLTGSETQYF.